The 16 T cell receptor beta chains presented below share a single source sample, sequenced in a study of T-cell memory formation after mild COVID-19. TCRdb re-derived calls from the 5' RACE reads in MiXCR, one entry per CDR3 protein. The table has 110,000 to 150,000 distinct CDR3 sequences, under 30% seen once. The sequencing sample was made of PBMCs or a T cell subset sorted from them (not recorded which). The receptors shown here come from an adult woman who had mild COVID-19 (a few samples of this study predate the infection). Cell type and time point are not known.

The rearrangement links TRBV4-3 to TRBJ2-7; the match to TRBD1 covers 10 bases. This CDR3 region has 14 residues. V lost 4 bases and J lost 6; bases outside the gene matches: 6. Looked up from germline, CDR1 is LGHNA and CDR2 is YSLEER. CDR3 in amino acids: CASSLGTGAGEQYF. CDR3 sequence (DNA): TGCGCCAGCAGCCTAGGGACAGGGGCGGGCGAGCAGTACTTC.

This clonotype was detected only once. The CDR3 loop reads CASSPLGWNSQETQYF. The CDR3 coding sequence is TGTGCCAGCAGCCCTCTGGGGTGGAACAGTCAAGAGACCCAGTACTTC. The rearrangement joins TRBV12-3 or TRBV12-4 to TRBJ2-5; D is unresolved. V was cut by 6 bases and J by 2 bases, with 19 bases left in between. The CDR3 loop spans 16 amino acids.

This clonotype was recorded a few times. V and J are TRBV5-1 and TRBJ2-2; D is unresolved. The length of the CDR3 is 14 residues. The V end was cut by 0 bases, the J end by 6 bases, with 9 bases between. From germline, CDR1 is SGHRS and CDR2 YFSETQ. The CDR3 region has the DNA TGCGCCAGCAGCTTGGAACGGGCATCCGGGGAGCTGTTTTTT. Translating it yields CASSLERASGELFF.

The chain is built from TRBV4-3 and TRBJ2-2; no definite D call. CDR1 is LGHNA and CDR2 is YSLEER in the germline V gene. Between the trimmed V and J ends, which lost 0 bases and 6 bases, there was a span of 11 bases. CDR3 length: 15 amino acids. The CDR3 loop reads CASSQESLFAGELFF. The CDR3 coding sequence is TGCGCCAGCAGCCAAGAGAGCCTTTTTGCCGGGGAGCTGTTTTTT.

The chain uses TRBV24-1 and TRBJ2-1; TRBD2 might be the D (6 bases). V lost 0 bases, J lost 9 bases, and 11 bases lay in between. Looked up from germline, CDR1 is KGHDR and CDR2 is SFDVKD. The CDR3 spans 14 residues. This CDR3 reads CATSDLTTSREQFF. The CDR3 DNA reads as TGTGCCACCAGTGATTTGACAACTAGCCGTGAGCAGTTCTTC.

This clonotype appeared a few times. The rearrangement uses TRBV7-9 and TRBJ2-7; 12 bases align to TRBD2. Germline CDR1 reads SEHNR; CDR2 reads FQNEAQ (reference sequence). The CDR3 contains 14 residues. V shed 5 bases, J shed 7 bases, and the junction held 6 bases outside the gene matches. The chain's CDR3 is CASSPSGGAWEQYF. The CDR3 nucleotides are TGTGCCAGCAGCCCTAGCGGGGGGGCCTGGGAGCAGTACTTC.

This clonotype was recorded a few times. The chain joins TRBV5-1 to TRBJ2-7; 8 bases line up with TRBD1. In germline, CDR1 is SGHRS, CDR2 YFSETQ. CDR3 length: 13 amino acids. V was clipped by 3 bases and J by 5 bases; unmatched bases: 4. As DNA, the CDR3 is TGCGCCAGCAGCTCCGGACAGGGCCACGAGCAGTACTTC. It yields the protein CASSSGQGHEQYF.

The table lists this clonotype with a few counts. The V and J genes are TRBV3-1 and TRBJ2-7; possibly TRBD1 for D (5 bases). The V gene lost 3 bases and the J gene lost 2 bases, with 14 bases spanning the gap. Germline CDR1 reads LGHDT; CDR2 reads YNNKEL (reference sequence). The CDR3 totals 15 residues. CDR3 loop: CASSHSGAETYEQYF. The CDR3 DNA follows: TGTGCCAGCAGCCATTCTGGGGCGGAGACCTACGAGCAGTACTTC.

The chain links TRBV4-1 to TRBJ2-2, with D possibly being TRBD2 (5 bases). Looked up from germline, CDR1 is MGHRA and CDR2 is YSYEKL. The CDR3 is made up of 17 amino acids. V lost 1 base and J lost 2, with 14 bases in between. CDR3 protein: CASSQVQAVVNTGELFF. The CDR3 DNA follows: TGCGCCAGCAGCCAAGTCCAAGCGGTCGTAAACACCGGGGAGCTGTTTTTT.

This clonotype has more than one count but fewer than ten. The chain is built from TRBV5-1 and TRBJ2-5; D is unresolved. Trimming took off 0 bases at V and 5 bases at J, with 17 bases between the two ends. The CDR3 is 16 amino acids. Germline values: CDR1 SGHRS, CDR2 YFSETQ. CDR3 nucleotides: TGCGCCAGCAGCTTGGAGGTTGCGGTCACGACGGAGACCCAGTACTTC. The encoded protein is CASSLEVAVTTETQYF.

This clonotype was observed many times. This chain uses TRBV7-3 with TRBJ2-5; 7 bases match TRBD2. CDR3 length: 16 amino acids. Per germline, CDR1 SGHTA and CDR2 FQGTGA. The J segment lost 1 base and the V segment lost 5 bases, leaving 10 bases of the junction unmatched. The CDR3 here is CASSPGWGGAQETQYF. CDR3 DNA sequence: TGTGCCAGCAGCCCAGGTTGGGGAGGGGCCCAAGAGACCCAGTACTTC.

The chain links TRBV6-5 to TRBJ1-2, with a tentative D call TRBD1 (5 bases). The CDR3 runs 15 residues. V lost 5 bases to trimming and J lost 8 bases, with 21 bases between them. The germline gives CDR1 MNHEY, CDR2 SVGAGI. CDR3 in DNA: TGTGCCAGCAGTACCGAAGAAGGGGACCTAGCGGGCTACACCTTC. Translation: CASSTEEGDLAGYTF.

This clonotype has just a few counts. This rearrangement joins TRBV24-1 to TRBJ1-2, with D maybe TRBD1 (6 bases). Germline assignment: CDR1 KGHDR and CDR2 SFDVKD. CDR3 size: 15 residues. Trimming took off 1 base at V and 4 bases at J, with 12 bases between the two ends. The CDR3 nucleotides read TGTGCCACCAGTGATTTTGCGGACAGCCTCTATGGCTACACCTTC. It codes for CATSDFADSLYGYTF.

This clonotype was seen only a few times. The rearrangement joins TRBV6-1 to TRBJ2-7; D possibly corresponds to TRBD1 (5 bases). Germline V gives CDR1 MNHNS, CDR2 SASEGT. Trimming removed 6 bases at V and 3 bases at J, with 12 bases between. The CDR3 sequence is 13 residues long. CDR3 DNA sequence: TGTGCCAGCAGGAGAGACAGCCTCTACGAGCAGTACTTC. Translation gives CASRRDSLYEQYF.

This clonotype has more than one count but fewer than ten. The chain combines TRBV6-1 with TRBJ2-2; TRBD2 aligns across 12 bases. Per germline, CDR1 MNHNS and CDR2 SASEGT. The CDR3 length is 20 residues. Trimming removed 7 bases from V and 6 bases from J; junction bases left unmatched: 21. The CDR3 bases are TGTGCCAGCACCTTCGCCCCTCTCCTAGCGGGGGGGCTGGTCGCCGGGGAGCTGTTTTTT. It yields the protein CASTFAPLLAGGLVAGELFF.

The rearrangement joins TRBV20-1 to TRBJ2-7; D assignment may be TRBD1 or TRBD2 (6 bases each). The ends were cut back, 6 bases at V and 2 bases at J, with 17 bases in the middle. CDR3 length: 14 amino acids. Germline V gene lookup returns CDR1 DFQATT and CDR2 SNEGSKA (reference sequence). The CDR3 DNA is TGCAGTGCCGGGGGCACAGGGCCACCCTACGAGCAGTACTTC. Amino acid sequence: CSAGGTGPPYEQYF.